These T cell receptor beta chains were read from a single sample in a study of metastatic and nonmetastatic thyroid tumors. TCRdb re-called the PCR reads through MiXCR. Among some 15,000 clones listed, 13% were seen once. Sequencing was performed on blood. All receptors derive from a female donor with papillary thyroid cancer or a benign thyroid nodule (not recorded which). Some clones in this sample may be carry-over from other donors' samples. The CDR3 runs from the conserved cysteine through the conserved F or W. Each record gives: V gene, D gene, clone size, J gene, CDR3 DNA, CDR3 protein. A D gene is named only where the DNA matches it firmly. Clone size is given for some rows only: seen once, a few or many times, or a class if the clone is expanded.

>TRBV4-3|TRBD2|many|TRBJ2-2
TGCGCCAGCAGCCAAGAGGAGTTAGCGGGGTTCACCGGGGAGCTGTTTTTT
CASSQEELAGFTGELFF
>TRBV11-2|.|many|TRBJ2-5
TGTGCCAGCAGCCAGGCGGGAGAGACCCAGTACTTC
CASSQAGETQYF
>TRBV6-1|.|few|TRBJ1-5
TGTGCCAGCAGCAGGGGACCGGGGAAGCCCCAGCATTTT
CASSRGPGKPQHF
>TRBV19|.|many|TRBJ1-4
TGTGCCAGTACCGCACGGGGGTATAATGAAAAACTGTTTTTT
CASTARGYNEKLFF
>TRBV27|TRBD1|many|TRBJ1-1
TGTGCCAGCAGGGTGACAGGGGGAGTTGAAGCTTTCTTT
CASRVTGGVEAFF
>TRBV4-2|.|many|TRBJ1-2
TGTGCCAGCAGCCAAGAACGGGCCTATGGCTACACCTTC
CASSQERAYGYTF
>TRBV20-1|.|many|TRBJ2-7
TGCAGTGCTAGAGATGCAGGGGCCTACGAGCAGTACTTC
CSARDAGAYEQYF
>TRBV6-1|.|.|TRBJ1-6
TGTGCCAGCAGTGAATCAGGGGAGTATTCACCCCTCCACTTT
CASSESGEYSPLHF
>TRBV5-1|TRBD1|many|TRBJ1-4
TGCGCCAGCAGCGCGGGACAGGGGCATTGGACTAATGAAAAACTGTTTTTT
CASSAGQGHWTNEKLFF
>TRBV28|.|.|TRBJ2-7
TGTGCCAGCAGTTTACAGGGTCGTGTCGAGCAGTACTTC
CASSLQGRVEQYF
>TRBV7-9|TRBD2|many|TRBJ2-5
TGTGCCAGCAGCTTAGTGCTAGCGGGAAATTCGGAGACCCAGTACTTC
CASSLVLAGNSETQYF
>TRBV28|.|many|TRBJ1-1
TGTGCCAGCAGTAGGGCAGCCACTGAAGCTTTCTTT
CASSRAATEAFF
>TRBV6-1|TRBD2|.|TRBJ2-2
TGTGCCAGCAGTGAGACCGGGACTAGCGGCCGGGGAGCTGTTTTT
CASSETGTSGRGAVF
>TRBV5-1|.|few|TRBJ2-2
TGCGCCAGCAGCTTGGATGAAACCGGGAAGCTGTTTTTT
CASSLDETGKLFF
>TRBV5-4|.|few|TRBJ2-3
TGTGCCAGCAGCCTAAGCACAGATACGCAGTATTTT
CASSLSTDTQYF
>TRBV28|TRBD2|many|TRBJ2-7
TGTGCCAGCAGTTATTCGCGGGAGTCTAATGGCGAGCAGTACTTC
CASSYSRESNGEQYF
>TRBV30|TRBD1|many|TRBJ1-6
TGTGCCTGGATTCCAGGGGGGGTCTATAATTCACCCCTCCACTTT
CAWIPGGVYNSPLHF
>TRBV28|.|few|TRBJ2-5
TGTGCCAGCAGCCAATGTGACACGGACACCAAAGAGACCCGGTACTTC
CASSQCDTDTKETRYF
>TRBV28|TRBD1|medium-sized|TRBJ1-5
TGTGCCAGCAGCCCGGGACAGGGGAGTCAGCCCCAGCATTTT
CASSPGQGSQPQHF
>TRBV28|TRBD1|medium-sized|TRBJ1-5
TGTGCCAGCAGTTCATCCCCCCGGACAGGGGTTGGTAGCAATCAGCCCCAGCATTTT
CASSSSPRTGVGSNQPQHF
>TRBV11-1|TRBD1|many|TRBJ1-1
TGTGCCAGCAGCTTTGATGCACAGGGGGCGGGCCGGGGATTT
CASSFDAQGAGRGF
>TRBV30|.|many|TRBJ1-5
TGTGCCTGGAGTGTAGGGGCGGTGGGTTATCAGCCCCAGCATTTT
CAWSVGAVGYQPQHF
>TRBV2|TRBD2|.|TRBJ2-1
TGTGTCAGCAGTGTCCGGGGGGGGGACAATGAGCAGTTCTTC
CVSSVRGGDNEQFF
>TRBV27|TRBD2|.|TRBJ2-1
TGTGCTAGCAGTTTACCGGGAGGGCCAAGTGATCATTTCTTC
CASSLPGGPSDHFF
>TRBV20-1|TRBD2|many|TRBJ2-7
TGCAGTGCTCAAGCGGGAACCTCCTACGAGCAGTACTTC
CSAQAGTSYEQYF
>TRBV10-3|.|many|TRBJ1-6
TGTGCCTCGGTTGACAGGAATAATTCACCCCTCCACTTT
CASVDRNNSPLHF
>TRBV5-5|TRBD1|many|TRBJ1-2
TGTGCCAGCAGCTTGTTGTTACAGGGGCGAAATGGCTACACCTTC
CASSLLLQGRNGYTF
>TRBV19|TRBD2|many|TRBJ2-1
TGTGCCAGTAGTCCGGGGACTAGCGGGAGTCGTTATGAGCAGTTCTTC
CASSPGTSGSRYEQFF
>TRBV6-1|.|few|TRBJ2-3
TGTGCCAGCAGTGAAGGGGGGGATTCTTACAGCACAGATACGCAGTATTTT
CASSEGGDSYSTDTQYF
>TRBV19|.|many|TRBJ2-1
TGTGCCAGTAGTCCGGGACACTACAATGAGCAGTTCTTC
CASSPGHYNEQFF
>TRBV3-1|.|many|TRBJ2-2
TGTGCCAGCAGAACTAGCTCAAACACCGGGGAGCTGTTTTTT
CASRTSSNTGELFF
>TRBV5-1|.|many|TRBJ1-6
TGCGCCAGCAGCCTAATGACGGGGGCGTCCTATAATTCACCCCTCCACTTT
CASSLMTGASYNSPLHF
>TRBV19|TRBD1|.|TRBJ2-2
TGTGCTAGTAGGACCAGGACAGGGAAGTCTGGCACCGGGGAGCTGTTTTTT
CASRTRTGKSGTGELFF
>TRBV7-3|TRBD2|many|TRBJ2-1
TGTGCCAGCGCCCGGGGGGGGGCTGGCGGCAATGAGCAGTTCTTC
CASARGGAGGNEQFF
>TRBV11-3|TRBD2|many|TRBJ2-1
TGTGCCAGCAGCTTCGGGACTAGCAGAAACAATGAGCAGTTCTTC
CASSFGTSRNNEQFF
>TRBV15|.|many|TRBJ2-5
TGTGCCACCAGCAGTATCCAGGGGTCAGAGACCCAGTACTTC
CATSSIQGSETQYF
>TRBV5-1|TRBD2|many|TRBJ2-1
TGCGCCAGCAGCTCATGGACTAGCGGGACTTTCAATGAGCAGTTCTTT
CASSSWTSGTFNEQFF